Each of the 2 T cell receptor beta chains below was sequenced from the same sample in a study of T-cell memory formation after mild COVID-19. TCRdb recomputed calls from the 5' RACE reads with MiXCR, one row per CDR3 protein. The sample gives hundreds of thousands of distinct CDR3 sequences, under 30% of which show up once; roughly 12% is in the top ten. Specimen: PBMCs or a T cell subset sorted from them (not recorded which). These receptors were obtained from an adult woman who had mild COVID-19 (a few samples of this study predate the infection). Cell type and time point are not known.

This clonotype has only a few counts. The rearrangement uses TRBV6-6 and TRBJ2-3; maybe TRBD2 (6 bases). The V end was cut by 2 bases, the J end by 6 bases, with 21 bases between. The CDR3 loop spans 17 amino acids. CDR1 MNHNY and CDR2 SVGAGI come from the germline V gene (reference sequence). The CDR3 bases are TGTGCCAGCAGTTACCGCGGGACGGCTCCGGTCTCTGATACGCAGTATTTT. Translation gives CASSYRGTAPVSDTQYF.

Regarding this clonotype: The junction departs from the called germline gene at one end, perhaps through a read error. This chain connects TRBV15 to TRBJ1-5, with D hard to call. CDR3 length equals 15 residues. Germline V gene lookup returns CDR1 LNHNV and CDR2 YYDKDF (reference sequence). CDR3 region: CATRRERNSNQPQHF. The CDR3 DNA follows: TGTGCCACCAGAAGAGAGAGGAACAGCAATCAGCCCCAGCATTTT. The full variable domain, rest sourced from reference TRBV15 and TRBJ1-5, is DAMVIQNPRYQVTQFGKPVTLSCSQTLNHNVMYWYQQKSSQAPKLLFHYYDKDFNNEADTPDNFQSRRPNTSFCFLDIRSPGLGDTAMYLCATRRERNSNQPQHFGDGTRLSIL.